This T cell receptor (beta chain) was retrieved from a study of blood T cell repertoires in COVID-19. The protocol was immunoSEQ multiplex PCR, while the TCRdb copy is restricted to in-frame clones and leaves out a portion. The table includes about 340,000 clones, about nine tenths detected once. The material sequenced was peripheral blood. The sequence was obtained from a woman between 65 and 79 years old with COVID-19, enrolled during active disease.

As DNA, the CDR3 is TGCAGCGTTCACGGACTGTACACTGAAGCTTTCTTT. Translated: CSVHGLYTEAFF. V usage is TRBV29-1 and J usage is TRBJ1-1; D remains ambiguous. Trimming shortened V by 5 bases and J by 3 bases, and 10 bases separated the two germline ends. CDR3 length: 12 amino acids. Germline CDR1 and CDR2: SQVTM and ANQGSEA. Full variable domain (missing parts from reference TRBV29-1 and TRBJ1-1): SAVISQKPSRDICQRGTSLTIQCQVDSQVTMMFWYRQQPGQSLTLIATANQGSEATYESGFVIDKFPISRPNLTFSTLTVSNMSPEDSSIYLCSVHGLYTEAFFGQGTRLTVV.